This is a list of T cell receptor beta chains from one sample in a study of blood T cell repertoires in COVID-19. Clones were sequenced by immunoSEQ multiplex PCR, and TCRdb holds only the in-frame ones, with some missing. The sample records some 320,000 clones, 90% being singletons. Sequencing was performed on PBMCs or T cells enriched from blood (not recorded which). All receptors come from a young woman who had been exposed to COVID-19. Each CDR3 is given with its conserved first and last residue. The D gene is left open where the match is weak. Clone size is shown for a subset of rows, as once, few, many or a class of expanded clone.

>NA|TRBD1|TRBJ2-5|TRBV7-7
CASSNDPGQGFAETQYF
TGTGCCAGCAGCAACGACCCGGGACAGGGGTTTGCGGAGACCCAGTACTTC
>NA|TRBD2|TRBJ2-7|TRBV6-2/TRBV6-3
CASSYPLGLENYEQYF
TGTGCCAGCAGTTACCCGCTCGGACTAGAAAACTACGAGCAGTACTTC
>few|NA|TRBJ1-1|TRBV5-1
CASSSTGRGSNTEAFF
TGCGCCAGCAGCTCTACCGGACGCGGGTCGAACACTGAAGCTTTCTTT
>once|TRBD2|TRBJ2-2|TRBV7-8
CASSLAQRGTGELFF
TGTGCCAGCAGCTTAGCGCAGCGGGGCACCGGGGAGCTGTTTTTT
>once|TRBD1|TRBJ1-2|TRBV4-3
CASSQDRDRANYGYTF
TGCGCCAGCAGCCAAGATCGGGACAGGGCTAACTATGGCTACACCTTC
>once|TRBD1|TRBJ2-5|TRBV24-1
CATKDGTGEETQYF
TGTGCCACCAAGGATGGTACAGGGGAAGAGACCCAGTACTTC
>NA|TRBD1|TRBJ2-7|TRBV30
CAWRLGTASYEQYF
TGTGCCTGGAGGTTAGGGACAGCAAGCTACGAGCAGTACTTC
>NA|TRBD1|TRBJ1-4|TRBV11-3
CASSLDGTGDEKLFF
TGTGCCAGCAGCCTAGATGGGACAGGGGATGAAAAACTGTTTTTT
>NA|NA|TRBJ2-1|TRBV7-9
CASSSTRLDEQFF
TGTGCCAGCAGTTCGACTCGGTTGGATGAGCAGTTCTTC
>NA|NA|TRBJ1-5|TRBV5-1
CASSSCGRAGGRQPIYSNQPQHF
TGCGCCAGCAGCTCATGTGGTCGCGCGGGGGGCCGGCAGCCGATTTATAGCAATCAGCCCCAGCATTTT
>NA|NA|TRBJ1-2|TRBV5-5
CASSLGARFHYGYTF
TGTGCCAGCAGCTTGGGGGCCAGGTTCCACTATGGCTACACCTTC
>NA|TRBD2|TRBJ2-2|TRBV5-4
CASSTYSGGQNTGELFF
TGTGCCAGCAGCACCTATAGCGGGGGGCAGAACACCGGGGAGCTGTTTTTT
>NA|TRBD1|TRBJ2-7|TRBV11-3
CASSLAAGGRTYEQYF
TGTGCCAGCAGCTTAGCCGCAGGGGGCCGAACCTACGAGCAGTACTTC
>NA|TRBD2|TRBJ2-3|TRBV3-1/TRBV3-2
CASRKAGGTDTQYF
TGTGCCAGCAGAAAAGCGGGAGGCACAGATACGCAGTATTTT
>NA|NA|TRBJ2-7|TRBV6-5
CASSYSLSYEQYF
TGTGCCAGCAGTTACTCCCTAAGCTACGAGCAGTACTTC
>NA|NA|TRBJ1-2|TRBV5-1
CASSIDSYGYTF
TGCGCCAGCAGCATAGACAGCTATGGCTACACCTTC
>NA|TRBD2|TRBJ2-2|TRBV9
CASSNRAGARRELFF
TGTGCCAGCTCAAATCGAGCGGGGGCTCGCAGGGAGCTGTTTTTT
>few|NA|TRBJ2-2|TRBV30
CAWRGGRGTGELFF
TGTGCCTGGCGAGGAGGGCGGGGCACCGGGGAGCTGTTTTTT
>NA|TRBD1|TRBJ1-2|TRBV7-6
CASSFIAETGIGYTF
TGTGCCAGCAGCTTCATCGCCGAGACAGGGATTGGCTACACCTTC
>NA|NA|TRBJ2-3|TRBV20-1
CSASRPLSFTDTQYF
TGCAGTGCTAGTCGTCCGTTAAGCTTCACAGATACGCAGTATTTT
>NA|NA|TRBJ1-4|TRBV11-3
CASSMSSATNEKLFF
TGTGCCAGCAGCATGAGCAGCGCAACTAATGAAAAACTGTTTTTT
>NA|TRBD1|TRBJ2-1|TRBV30
CAWRLDRGSYNEQFF
TGTGCCTGGAGGTTAGACAGGGGGTCCTACAATGAGCAGTTCTTC
>NA|NA|TRBJ1-5|TRBV19
CASSIWAGAKQPQHF
TGTGCCAGTAGTATATGGGCTGGGGCTAAACAGCCCCAGCATTTT
>once|TRBD1|TRBJ1-5|TRBV7-9
CASSAYRGSNQPQHF
TGTGCCAGCAGCGCGTACAGGGGGTCCAATCAGCCCCAGCATTTT
>NA|NA|TRBJ2-5|TRBV6-5
CASSPPDTQETQYF
TGTGCCAGCAGTCCCCCGGACACCCAAGAGACCCAGTACTTC
>NA|TRBD1|TRBJ1-5|TRBV6-6
CASSPTDRVFVNQPQHF
TGTGCCAGCAGTCCTACGGACAGGGTGTTTGTCAATCAGCCCCAGCATTTT
>NA|NA|TRBJ1-1|TRBV14
CASSQGTRRAEAFF
TGTGCCAGCAGCCAAGGAACCAGGAGGGCTGAAGCTTTCTTT
>NA|TRBD2|TRBJ2-3|TRBV28
CASRLAGGDTQYF
TGTGCCAGCAGACTAGCGGGGGGAGATACGCAGTATTTT
>NA|TRBD1|TRBJ2-1|TRBV2
CASSEFGTETNEQFF
TGTGCCAGCAGTGAGTTTGGGACAGAGACCAATGAGCAGTTCTTC
>NA|TRBD1|TRBJ2-1|TRBV24-1
CATSDPTPGQGARGQFF
TGTGCCACCAGTGATCCTACCCCGGGACAGGGGGCTAGGGGTCAGTTCTTC
>NA|TRBD1|TRBJ1-1|TRBV7-6
CASSSDRDNTEAFF
TGTGCCAGCAGTTCCGACAGGGATAACACTGAAGCTTTCTTT
>NA|NA|TRBJ2-3|TRBV19
CASSPRGAADTQYF
TGTGCCAGTAGTCCCCGGGGGGCGGCAGATACGCAGTATTTT
>NA|NA|TRBJ2-7|TRBV4-1
CASSHHPGNNYEQYF
TGCGCCAGCAGCCACCATCCGGGGAATAACTACGAGCAGTACTTC
>NA|TRBD1|TRBJ1-3|TRBV6-5
CASSYLGTVSGNTIYF
TGTGCCAGCAGTTACCTTGGGACAGTTTCTGGAAACACCATATATTTT
>NA|NA|TRBJ1-6|TRBV27
CASSLSSGGNSPLHF
TGTGCCAGCAGTTTATCTTCCGGGGGGAATTCACCCCTCCACTTT
>NA|NA|TRBJ1-2|TRBV19
CATFTAHGGYTF
TGTGCCACCTTTACGGCGCACGGGGGCTACACCTTC
>NA|NA|TRBJ2-1|TRBV27
CASSLEGGPYNEQFF
TGTGCCAGCAGTTTAGAGGGAGGACCATACAATGAGCAGTTCTTC
>NA|TRBD1|TRBJ1-1|TRBV6-5
CASRKQGKNTEAFF
TGTGCCAGCAGAAAACAGGGGAAGAACACTGAAGCTTTCTTT
>NA|NA|TRBJ1-5|TRBV6-2/TRBV6-3
CASSRYSRGRDQPQHF
TGTGCCAGCAGTCGTTACTCCAGGGGTCGTGATCAGCCCCAGCATTTT
>few|NA|TRBJ1-2|TRBV7-9
CASTIGTDTYGYTF
TGTGCCAGCACCATAGGAACGGACACCTATGGCTACACCTTC
>NA|NA|TRBJ1-6|TRBV18
CASSPGGMDSPLHF
TGTGCCAGCTCACCGGGGGGGATGGATTCACCCCTCCACTTT
>NA|TRBD1|TRBJ2-1|TRBV5-8
CASSQGQVAYNEQFF
TGTGCCAGCAGCCAGGGACAGGTTGCCTACAATGAGCAGTTCTTC
>NA|NA|TRBJ1-5|TRBV4-1
CASSQAGPPGNQPQHF
TGCGCCAGCAGCCAAGCTGGGCCCCCAGGGAACCAGCCCCAGCATTTT
>NA|TRBD2|TRBJ2-3|TRBV6-5
CASSYSGRGITDTQYF
TGTGCCAGCAGTTACTCTGGGAGGGGAATCACAGATACGCAGTATTTT
>NA|NA|TRBJ1-1|TRBV2
CASSEGAWSTEAFF
TGTGCCAGCAGTGAAGGCGCGTGGTCCACTGAAGCTTTCTTT
>NA|NA|TRBJ1-3|TRBV7-9
CASSRGQGNTIYF
TGTGCCAGCAGCCGGGGACAAGGAAACACCATATATTTT
>NA|NA|TRBJ2-7|TRBV2
CASRRGGEQYF
TGTGCCAGCAGGAGGGGGGGCGAGCAGTACTTC
>NA|NA|TRBJ1-2|TRBV6-4
CASSIGGTYGYTF
TGTGCCAGCAGTATCGGCGGGACTTATGGCTACACCTTC
>NA|NA|TRBJ1-2|TRBV12-3/TRBV12-4
CASSLSGNYGYTF
TGTGCCAGCAGTTTGTCGGGTAACTATGGCTACACCTTC
>NA|TRBD2|TRBJ2-2|TRBV7-6
CASSLVAGAGTGELFF
TGTGCCAGCAGCTTAGTAGCGGGTGCTGGCACCGGGGAGCTGTTTTTT
>NA|NA|TRBJ2-7|TRBV6-6
CATWRGYEQYF
TGTGCGACCTGGCGCGGCTACGAGCAGTACTTC
>NA|NA|TRBJ1-1|TRBV27
CASRYIQGANTEAFF
TGTGCCAGCAGATACATACAGGGAGCTAACACTGAAGCTTTCTTT